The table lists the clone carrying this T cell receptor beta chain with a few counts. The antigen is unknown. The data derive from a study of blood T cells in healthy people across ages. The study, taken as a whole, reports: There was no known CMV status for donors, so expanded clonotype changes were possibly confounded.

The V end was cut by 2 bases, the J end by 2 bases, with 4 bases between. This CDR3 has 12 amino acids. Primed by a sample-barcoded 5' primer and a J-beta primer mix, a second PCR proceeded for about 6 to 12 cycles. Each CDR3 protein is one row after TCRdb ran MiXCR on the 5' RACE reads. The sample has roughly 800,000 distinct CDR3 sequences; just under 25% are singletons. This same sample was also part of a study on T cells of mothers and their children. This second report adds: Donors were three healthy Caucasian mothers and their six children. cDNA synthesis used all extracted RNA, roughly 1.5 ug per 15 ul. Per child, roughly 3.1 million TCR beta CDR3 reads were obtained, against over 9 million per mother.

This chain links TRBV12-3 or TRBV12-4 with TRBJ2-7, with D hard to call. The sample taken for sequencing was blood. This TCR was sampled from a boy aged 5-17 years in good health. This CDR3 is CASSLWAYEQYF. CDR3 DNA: TGTGCCAGCAGTTTATGGGCCTACGAGCAGTACTTC.